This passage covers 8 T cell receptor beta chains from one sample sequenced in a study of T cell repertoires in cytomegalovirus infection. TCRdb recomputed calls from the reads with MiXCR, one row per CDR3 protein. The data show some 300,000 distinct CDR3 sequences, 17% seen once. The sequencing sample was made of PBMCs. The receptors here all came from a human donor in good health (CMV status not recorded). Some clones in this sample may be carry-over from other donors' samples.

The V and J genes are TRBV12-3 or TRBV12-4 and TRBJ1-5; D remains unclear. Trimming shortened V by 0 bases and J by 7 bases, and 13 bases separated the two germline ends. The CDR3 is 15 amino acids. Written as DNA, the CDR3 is TGTGCCAGCAGTTTAGCATCCGGGCAGAACCAGCCCCAGCATTTT. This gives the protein CASSLASGQNQPQHF.

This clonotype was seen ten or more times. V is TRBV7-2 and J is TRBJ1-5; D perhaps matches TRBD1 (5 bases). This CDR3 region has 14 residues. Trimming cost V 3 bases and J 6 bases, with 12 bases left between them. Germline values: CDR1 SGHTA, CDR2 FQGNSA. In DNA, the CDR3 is TGTGCCAGCAGCTTCGGCAGGGCGGTTCAGCCCCAGCATTTT. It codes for CASSFGRAVQPQHF.

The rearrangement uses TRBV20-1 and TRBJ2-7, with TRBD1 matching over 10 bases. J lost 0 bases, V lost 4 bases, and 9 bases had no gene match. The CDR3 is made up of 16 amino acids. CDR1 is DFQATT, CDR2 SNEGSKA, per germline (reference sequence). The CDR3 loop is CSAISPGTGASYEQYF. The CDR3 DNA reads TGCAGTGCTATCTCCCCTGGGACAGGGGCCTCCTACGAGCAGTACTTC.

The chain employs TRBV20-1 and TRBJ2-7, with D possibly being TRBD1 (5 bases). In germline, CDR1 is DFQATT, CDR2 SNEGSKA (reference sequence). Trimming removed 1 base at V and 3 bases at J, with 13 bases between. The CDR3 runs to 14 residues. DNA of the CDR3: TGCAGTGCTAGAGTACCGCGGACATACTACGAGCAGTACTTC. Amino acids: CSARVPRTYYEQYF.

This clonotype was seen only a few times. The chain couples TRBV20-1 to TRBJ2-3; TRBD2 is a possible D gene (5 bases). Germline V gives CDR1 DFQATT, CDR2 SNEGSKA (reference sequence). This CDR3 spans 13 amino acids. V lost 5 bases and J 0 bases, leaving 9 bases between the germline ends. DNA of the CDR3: TGCAGTGCTGAGGGTGTGAGCACAGATACGCAGTATTTT. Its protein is CSAEGVSTDTQYF.

The CDR3 DNA is TGTGCCAGCAGACTAGCGGGGGGCTACGAGCAGTACTTC. Translated: CASRLAGGYEQYF. The chain carries TRBV6-2 or TRBV6-3 and TRBJ2-7; 12 bases align to TRBD2. V trimming: 6 bases; J trimming: 3 bases; junction bases outside the gene matches: 0. This CDR3 is 13 amino acids long. The germline V gene has CDR1 MNHEY and CDR2 SVGEGT.

The CDR3: CASSRGVRGTEAFF. As DNA, the CDR3 is TGTGCCAGCAGCAGGGGGGTAAGAGGCACTGAAGCTTTCTTT. The chain is built from TRBV3-1 and TRBJ1-1; a weak D match, TRBD1 (6 bases). The germline V and J ends were trimmed by 5 bases and 4 bases, with 14 bases remaining between them. The germline gives CDR1 LGHDT, CDR2 YNNKEL (reference sequence). The CDR3 length is 14 residues.

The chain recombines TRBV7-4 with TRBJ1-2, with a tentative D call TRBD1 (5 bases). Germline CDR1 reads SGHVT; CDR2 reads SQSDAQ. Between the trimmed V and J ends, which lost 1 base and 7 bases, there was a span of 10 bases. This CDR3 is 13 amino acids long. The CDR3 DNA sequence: TGTGCCAGCAGCTTAGGCAGGGTGATTGGCTACACCTTC. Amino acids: CASSLGRVIGYTF.